Shown below are 30 T cell receptor beta chains from a single sample sequenced in a study of cytomegalovirus exposure and HLA in healthy donors. PCR employed 60 Vbeta and 13 Jbeta primers. Measured with immunoSEQ multiplex PCR; TCRdb has only the in-frame clones, and not every one. The table shows about 160,000 clones, with roughly 80% occurring only once. Specimen: PBMCs. These receptors were collected from a woman aged 30 to 39 in good health and CMV-seropositive.

The gene calls are TRBV13 and TRBJ2-7; TRBD1 aligns across 9 bases. Germline V lookup: CDR1 PRHDT, CDR2 FYEKMQ (reference sequence). The CDR3 length is 15 residues. V was pared by 5 bases and J by 5 bases, with 10 bases of the junction left unmatched. In nucleotides, the CDR3 is TGTGCCAGCAGCCATCGGGGACAGGGCTTCCACGAGCAGTACTTC. Translation: CASSHRGQGFHEQYF.

The chain links TRBV14 to TRBJ2-7; D ambiguous. CDR3 length: 12 residues. The ends were cut back, 2 bases at V and 6 bases at J, with 8 bases in the middle. Germline V gene data show CDR1 as SGHDN and CDR2 as FVKESK. The CDR3 DNA reads TGTGCCAGCAGCCAAACGGGTCGCGAGCAGTACTTC. Protein product: CASSQTGREQYF. Complete variable domain (other parts from reference TRBV14 and TRBJ2-7): EAGVTQFPSHSVIEKGQTVTLRCDPISGHDNLYWYRRVMGKEIKFLLHFVKESKQDESGMPNNRFLAERTGGTYSTLKVQPAELEDSGVYFCASSQTGREQYFGPGTRLTVT.

CDR3 sequence: CASSLEGVGHYFYEQYF. In nucleotides, the CDR3 is TGCGCCAGCAGCTTGGAGGGTGTGGGACACTACTTCTACGAGCAGTACTTC. The chain couples TRBV5-1 to TRBJ2-7; D perhaps matches TRBD1 (6 bases). The CDR3 runs to 17 residues. Deletions cut 0 bases from V and 3 bases from J, with 19 bases between. Germline V lookup: CDR1 SGHRS, CDR2 YFSETQ.

This clone was seen once. The gene calls are TRBV10-3 and TRBJ1-5; tentatively, D is TRBD1 (5 bases). V was shortened by 3 bases and J by 7 bases, with 7 bases between the two germline ends. There are 12 residues in the CDR3. Germline V CDR1 and CDR2: ENHRY, SYGVKD. CDR3 coding DNA: TGTGCCATCAGTGAAGGGGTCCAGCCCCAGCATTTT. Its translation is CAISEGVQPQHF.

In this sample, this clone turned up once. The rearrangement links TRBV15 to TRBJ1-1, with 7 bases fitting TRBD1. This CDR3 region has 14 residues. The germline V gene encodes CDR1 LNHNV and CDR2 YYDKDF (reference sequence). V was clipped by 4 bases and J by 3 bases; unmatched bases: 5. The DNA for the CDR3 is TGTGCCACCAGCACAGGGGGTACGGACACTGAAGCTTTCTTT. Residues: CATSTGGTDTEAFF.

This rearrangement joins TRBV4-2 to TRBJ1-1; TRBD1 is a possible D gene (6 bases). Germline CDR1 reads LGHNA; CDR2 reads YNFKEQ. Trimming cost V 1 base and J 7 bases, with 16 bases left between them. The CDR3 contains 15 residues. The CDR3 loop is CASSQVVGGGGEAFF. CDR3 DNA: TGTGCCAGCAGCCAAGTGGTCGGGGGGGGCGGTGAAGCTTTCTTT.

The gene calls are TRBV9 and TRBJ2-2; TRBD1 matches 8 bases. The CDR3 sequence is 16 residues long. Germline V gene data show CDR1 as SGDLS and CDR2 as YYNGEE. Germline trimming cut 4 bases from V and 3 bases from J; bases unmatched to any gene: 8. The CDR3 DNA follows: TGTGCCAGCAGCACCCCGGACAGGGTGGACACCGGGGAGCTGTTTTTT. Translated, it gives CASSTPDRVDTGELFF.

Here the CDR3 DNA reads TGTGCCAGCAGCCCCGCAGAGGTTAGAGCCTACGAGCAGTACTTC. It is translated as CASSPAEVRAYEQYF. The chain is built from TRBV7-9 and TRBJ2-7; D is unclear. CDR1 is SEHNR, CDR2 FQNEAQ, per germline (reference sequence). V was pared by 5 bases and J by 2 bases, with 16 bases between. This CDR3 comprises 15 residues.

The chain is built from TRBV5-1 and TRBJ1-5; D gene ambiguous. Trimming left V 0 bases short and J 7 bases short, with 11 bases between. Per the germline V gene, CDR1 is SGHRS and CDR2 is YFSETQ. The CDR3 is 14 amino acids. CDR3 nucleotides: TGCGCCAGCAGCTTGGTCGGGGAGGGCCAGCCCCAGCATTTT. Translating it yields CASSLVGEGQPQHF.

V and J are TRBV19 and TRBJ1-5; weak D call: TRBD1 (5 bases). This CDR3 has 16 amino acids. V was pared by 5 bases and J by 5 bases, with 19 bases between. Germline values: CDR1 LNHDA, CDR2 SQIVND (reference sequence). The CDR3 spells CASSPQPGHQDQPQHF. CDR3 DNA sequence: TGTGCCAGTAGTCCACAACCTGGACATCAAGATCAGCCCCAGCATTTT.

Notes on this clone: Other nucleotide sequences in the sample specify the same CDR3. The V call is TRBV18, the J call TRBJ1-4; 7 bases are shared with TRBD1. CDR1 is KGHSH, CDR2 LQKENI, per germline. The CDR3 loop spans 15 amino acids. The trim removed 3 bases at V and 5 bases at J, leaving 6 bases unmatched. CDR3 nucleotide sequence: TGTGCCAGCTCACCCCCGGGACAGCTAAATGAAAAACTGTTTTTT. It codes for CASSPPGQLNEKLFF.

This chain uses TRBV4-2 with TRBJ1-6; 9 bases map to TRBD1. Germline loops: CDR1 LGHNA, CDR2 YNFKEQ. V dropped 0 bases and J dropped 10; count of bases not matched to a gene: 4. CDR3 length equals 15 residues. The CDR3 sequence is CASSQEWDRVSPLHF. The CDR3 coding sequence is TGTGCCAGCAGCCAAGAGTGGGACAGGGTGTCACCCCTCCACTTT.

The chain recombines TRBV30 with TRBJ1-1; 7 positions match TRBD1. Losses at the gene ends were 4 bases for V and 1 base for J; bases not matched to a gene: 3. This CDR3 spans 13 amino acids. Germline V gene data show CDR1 as GTSNPN and CDR2 as SVGIG (reference sequence). The CDR3 DNA reads TGTGCCTGGACTCAGGGGGAGAACACTGAAGCTTTCTTT. Its protein is CAWTQGENTEAFF.

J is TRBJ2-7 and V is TRBV5-1, with D perhaps TRBD1 (6 bases). CDR1 SGHRS and CDR2 YFSETQ come from the germline V gene. CDR3 length: 16 residues. Trimming stripped 4 bases from V and 6 bases from J, with 23 bases between. The CDR3 sequence: CASSNLNRELGGEQYF. As DNA, the CDR3 is TGCGCCAGCAGCAATCTTAACAGGGAATTAGGAGGCGAGCAGTACTTC.

Note on this clone: At one of its ends the junction is not consistent with the germline gene, which may arise from a read error. V is TRBV12-5 and J is TRBJ2-5, with 7 bases fitting TRBD1. The CDR3 is 15 amino acids. Germline V gene sequence: CDR1 LGHNT, CDR2 FRNRAP. The CDR3 reads CDSAPGQAYQETQYF. The CDR3 DNA reads TGTGATAGTGCCCCCGGACAGGCTTATCAAGAGACCCAGTACTTC.

The count of this clone is one. The rearrangement uses TRBV4-2 and TRBJ1-6, with TRBD1 identical over 7 bases. The CDR3 length is 16 residues. CDR1 is LGHNA, CDR2 YNFKEQ, per germline. Germline trimming cut 1 base from V and 5 bases from J; bases unmatched to any gene: 5. The CDR3 sequence: CASSQAPDRDNSPLHF. Written as DNA, the CDR3 is TGTGCCAGCAGCCAAGCTCCCGACAGGGATAATTCACCCCTCCACTTT.

This chain connects TRBV7-9 to TRBJ2-2; 9 nucleotides line up with TRBD2. CDR1 is SEHNR, CDR2 FQNEAQ, per germline (reference sequence). The CDR3 is 18 residues long. V trimming: 5 bases; J trimming: 1 base; junction bases outside the gene matches: 11. For the CDR3, the DNA is TGTGCCAGCAGCCCCATAAGTGAACTAGCGGGGAACACCGGGGAGCTGTTTTTT. It encodes CASSPISELAGNTGELFF. The full variable domain, completed using reference TRBV7-9 and TRBJ2-2, is DTGVSQNPRHKITKRGQNVTFRCDPISEHNRLYWYRQTLGQGPEFLTYFQNEAQLEKSRLLSDRFSAERPKGSFSTLEIQRTEQGDSAMYLCASSPISELAGNTGELFFGEGSRLTVL.

The chain carries TRBV2 and TRBJ1-2; TRBD1 matches 10 bases. The junction had 6 bases not matched to a gene; V was cut back by 1 base and J by 7 bases. This CDR3 contains 15 residues. The germline V gene has CDR1 SNHLY and CDR2 FYNNEI. The CDR3 region is CASSEGEGTGVGYTF. DNA of the CDR3: TGTGCCAGCAGTGAAGGCGAGGGGACAGGGGTTGGCTACACCTTC.

This chain joins TRBV2 and TRBJ1-3, with D possibly being TRBD1 (6 bases). CDR3 length equals 17 residues. The V and J ends lost 6 bases and 4 bases respectively, with 22 bases between them. The V gene's germline CDR1 is SNHLY and CDR2 FYNNEI. The CDR3 reads CASRSPRDTSRGNTIYF. Written as DNA, the CDR3 is TGTGCCAGCAGGTCTCCTAGGGACACCTCAAGGGGAAACACCATATATTTT.

The rearrangement uses TRBV5-1 and TRBJ1-2; no clear D. The CDR3 is made up of 13 amino acids. V shed 0 bases and J shed 8 bases, with 11 bases lying between them. In germline, CDR1 is SGHRS, CDR2 YFSETQ. The CDR3, as DNA: TGCGCCAGCAGCTTGGCAGGCCCCGAAGGCTACACCTTC. Translation: CASSLAGPEGYTF.

V is TRBV5-1 and J is TRBJ1-4; 9 nucleotides match TRBD1. Trimming took 3 bases from V and 7 from J; bases not matched to a gene: 13. CDR3 length equals 17 residues. Per germline, CDR1 SGHRS and CDR2 YFSETQ. CDR3 DNA: TGCGCCAGCAGCTCGTCCCGGGACAGGGAAGAGGGTGAAAAACTGTTTTTT. This translates into CASSSSRDREEGEKLFF.

This clone was picked up one time. The genes are TRBV4-1 and TRBJ2-6, with D possibly being TRBD1 (6 bases). CDR1 MGHRA and CDR2 YSYEKL come from the germline V gene. V was cut by 1 base and J by 2 bases, with 9 bases left in between. CDR3 length: 16 amino acids. CDR3 sequence (DNA): TGCGCCAGCAGCCAAGTTGAGGGGGCTGGGGCCAACGTCCTGACTTTC. Amino acid sequence: CASSQVEGAGANVLTF.

The V call is TRBV5-4, the J call TRBJ1-3; D is ambiguous. Germline V gene sequence: CDR1 SGHNT, CDR2 YYREEE (reference sequence). The CDR3 covers 13 residues. V shed 2 bases and J shed 4 bases, with 7 bases lying between them. The CDR3 sequence is CASSFMRGNTIYF. The CDR3 nucleotides read TGTGCCAGCAGCTTTATGAGGGGAAACACCATATATTTT.

J is TRBJ2-5 and V is TRBV15; tentatively, D is TRBD2 (5 bases). The V end lost 2 bases, the J end lost 5 bases, and 18 bases lay between the germline ends. This CDR3 has 16 residues. Germline CDR1 and CDR2: LNHNV and YYDKDF (reference sequence). For the CDR3, the DNA is TGTGCCACCAGCAGACGAGGTGATAGTAGAGGGGAGACCCAGTACTTC. It translates to CATSRRGDSRGETQYF. Using reference TRBV15 and TRBJ2-5 for the parts outside the CDR3, the full variable domain is DAMVIQNPRYQVTQFGKPVTLSCSQTLNHNVMYWYQQKSSQAPKLLFHYYDKDFNNEADTPDNFQSRRPNTSFCFLDIRSPGLGDTAMYLCATSRRGDSRGETQYFGPGTRLLVL.

V and J are TRBV7-9 and TRBJ2-3, with D tentatively TRBD1 (5 bases). This CDR3 is 14 amino acids long. CDR1 and CDR2 (germline): SEHNR, FQNEAQ (reference sequence). The ends were cut back, 3 bases at V and 4 bases at J, with 11 bases in the middle. The CDR3 bases are TGTGCCAGCAGCTTTCTACAGGCAGCAGATACGCAGTATTTT. It codes for CASSFLQAADTQYF.

The V call is TRBV5-4, the J call TRBJ2-7, with D maybe TRBD1 (5 bases). CDR1 SGHNT and CDR2 YYREEE come from the germline V gene (reference sequence). Trimming left V 0 bases short and J 2 bases short, with 9 bases between. CDR3 length: 14 amino acids. CDR3 sequence reads: CASSLAGSTYEQYF. CDR3 sequence (DNA): TGTGCCAGCAGCTTGGCAGGGTCGACCTACGAGCAGTACTTC.

In regard to this clone: Because the CDR3's place on the DNA is in doubt, the DNA is left out and the CDR3 is given as listed by TCRdb. This chain uses TRBV15 with TRBJ1-1; whether TRBD1, the table's D call, matches the DNA was not checked. The CDR3 extends over 12 residues, inclusive of both ends. Germline V CDR1 and CDR2: LNHNV, YYDKDF (reference sequence). The CDR3 here is CATSRVGQGTFF.

The rearrangement joins TRBV7-2 to TRBJ2-1, with TRBD2 as a possible D gene (6 bases). V shed 7 bases and J shed 2 bases, with 12 bases lying between them. The CDR3 extends over 14 amino acids. The germline gives CDR1 SGHTA, CDR2 FQGNSA. CDR3 amino acids: CASNNGGTYNEQFF. The CDR3 region has the DNA TGTGCCAGCAACAACGGGGGAACCTACAATGAGCAGTTCTTC.

The V call is TRBV18, the J call TRBJ2-7, with 10 positions matching TRBD1. Losses at the gene ends were 5 bases for V and 4 bases for J; bases not matched to a gene: 2. Germline CDR1 is KGHSH and CDR2 is LQKENI. The CDR3 consists of 13 residues. CDR3 DNA sequence: TGTGCCAGCTCAGGGGGACAGGGGTACGAGCAGTACTTC. It yields the protein CASSGGQGYEQYF.

J is TRBJ1-6 and V is TRBV6-1; D might be TRBD1 (6 bases). CDR3 size: 15 residues. Germline CDR1 is MNHNS and CDR2 is SASEGT. The germline V and J ends were trimmed by 2 bases and 9 bases, with 14 bases remaining between them. The CDR3 here is CASSEIGGLSSPLHF. In DNA form, the CDR3 reads TGTGCCAGCAGTGAAATCGGGGGGCTTAGTTCACCCCTCCACTTT.